A single sample gave rise to the 25 T cell receptor beta chains below, sequenced in a study of shared clonotypes between healthy human individuals. The protocol was immunoSEQ multiplex PCR, while the TCRdb copy is restricted to in-frame clones and leaves out a portion. The sample has millions of clones, roughly 95% seen once. The sequencing sample was made of naive CD4+ T cells sorted from blood. Indicated subset: CD45RA+ positively selected. The origin of the receptors is a young man in good health.

Regarding this clone: This same CDR3 is encoded by further DNA sequences in the sample. DNA of the CDR3: TGCGCCAGCAGCTTGGTTGGGGTGAACACTGAAGCTTTCTTT. It is translated as CASSLVGVNTEAFF. This chain links TRBV5-1 with TRBJ1-1; D call uncertain. The germline CDR1 and CDR2 sequences are SGHRS and YFSETQ. Trimming pared 0 bases from V and 0 bases from J, leaving 6 bases between. The CDR3 loop spans 14 amino acids. The full variable domain, completed using reference TRBV5-1 and TRBJ1-1, is KAGVTQTPRYLIKTRGQQVTLSCSPISGHRSVSWYQQTPGQGLQFLFEYFSETQRNKGNFPGRFSGRQFSNSRSEMNVSTLELGDSALYLCASSLVGVNTEAFFGQGTRLTVV.

In DNA, the CDR3 is TGCGCCAGCAGCCAAGAGGGGGGGTTTGAGCAGTTCTTC. Translation gives CASSQEGGFEQFF. The chain has TRBV4-3 and TRBJ2-1; 7 bases match TRBD2. V was clipped by 0 bases and J by 9 bases; unmatched bases: 2. Germline V gene data show CDR1 as LGHNA and CDR2 as YSLEER. The CDR3 totals 13 residues.

The chain carries TRBV7-9 and TRBJ1-6, with a possible D match to TRBD1 (5 bases). The CDR3 consists of 15 residues. Germline assignment: CDR1 SEHNR and CDR2 FQNEAQ (reference sequence). Trimming took 0 bases from V and 6 from J, leaving 9 bases between them. Written as DNA, the CDR3 is TGTGCCAGCAGCTTAGCGGGGGTGGTTAATTCACCCCTCCACTTT. Amino acids: CASSLAGVVNSPLHF.

The CDR3 nucleotides read TGTGCCTGGAGTCTCGGACAGGGCACAGATACGCAGTATTTT. Translation gives CAWSLGQGTDTQYF. The chain uses TRBV30 and TRBJ2-3; 7 bases agree with TRBD1. V shed 2 bases, J shed 1 base, and the junction held 3 bases outside the gene matches. CDR3 length: 14 amino acids. CDR1 is GTSNPN, CDR2 SVGIG, per germline (reference sequence).

Concerning this clone itself: Other DNA sequences of this sample code for an identical CDR3. This chain links TRBV6-5 with TRBJ2-3, with D uncertain. CDR3 length equals 14 residues. CDR1 is MNHEY and CDR2 is SVGAGI in the germline V gene. V dropped 5 bases and J dropped 1 base, with 10 bases sitting between them. In DNA form, the CDR3 reads TGTGCCAGCAGTAGACGCGGAGGCACAGATACGCAGTATTTT. Encoded protein: CASSRRGGTDTQYF.

This sequence joins TRBV16 and TRBJ2-2, with a tentative D call TRBD1 (5 bases). Germline V CDR1 and CDR2: KGHSY, FQNENV. Trimming cost V 2 bases and J 5 bases, with 6 bases left between them. The CDR3 contains 13 residues. The CDR3 DNA is TGTGCCAGCAGCCAACCAGGGACCGGGGAGCTGTTTTTT. Residues: CASSQPGTGELFF.

This clone showed up just once. The chain joins TRBV4-1 to TRBJ1-4; 7 bases fit TRBD1. Looked up from germline, CDR1 is MGHRA and CDR2 is YSYEKL. V lost 4 bases and J lost 5; bases outside the gene matches: 10. The CDR3 length is 16 residues. The CDR3 bases are TGCGCCAGCAGCCTACAATCGGGACAGCTGAATGAAAAACTGTTTTTT. It translates to CASSLQSGQLNEKLFF.

The chain joins TRBV5-1 to TRBJ2-2; D is unclear. The CDR3 has 15 residues. V lost 4 bases and J lost 0, with 10 bases in between. Germline CDR1 SGHRS, CDR2 YFSETQ. The CDR3 region has the DNA TGCGCCAGCAGCCAGGTAGACGCGAACACCGGGGAGCTGTTTTTT. Amino acid sequence: CASSQVDANTGELFF.

The chain links TRBV6-5 to TRBJ1-2, with D uncertain. CDR3 length: 15 residues. Germline assignment: CDR1 MNHEY and CDR2 SVGAGI. Trimming shortened V by 6 bases and J by 4 bases, and 18 bases separated the two germline ends. CDR3 coding DNA: TGTGCCAGCAGGCCGGAGTCGGGTGGAGGCTATGGCTACACCTTC. It yields the protein CASRPESGGGYGYTF.

The rearrangement uses TRBV5-1 and TRBJ2-3; 7 bases align to TRBD2. Germline-derived CDR1 and CDR2 are SGHRS and YFSETQ. The length of the CDR3 is 19 residues. V shed 0 bases and J 3 bases; nucleotides not matched to a gene: 16. Here the CDR3 reads CASSLVFGGGPIGTDTQYF. The CDR3 DNA follows: TGCGCCAGCAGCTTGGTATTTGGCGGGGGACCTATTGGTACAGATACGCAGTATTTT. Looking up the rest from reference TRBV5-1 and TRBJ2-3 gives the full variable domain: KAGVTQTPRYLIKTRGQQVTLSCSPISGHRSVSWYQQTPGQGLQFLFEYFSETQRNKGNFPGRFSGRQFSNSRSEMNVSTLELGDSALYLCASSLVFGGGPIGTDTQYFGPGTRLTVL.

The DNA of the CDR3 is TGCAGCGTTGGAGGGGACAGGCGCCGGGAGCAGTACTTC. Amino acid sequence: CSVGGDRRREQYF. V gene TRBV29-1 combines with J gene TRBJ2-7, with 8 bases fitting TRBD1. The CDR3 length is 13 residues. With 4 bases clipped from V and 7 bases from J, the junction kept 9 bases outside the gene matches. CDR1 SQVTM and CDR2 ANQGSEA come from the germline V gene.

V usage is TRBV9 and J usage is TRBJ2-2, with 9 bases identical to TRBD2. Germline lookup yields CDR1 SGDLS and CDR2 YYNGEE. This CDR3 region has 17 residues. Trimming took 0 bases from V and 4 from J; bases not matched to a gene: 7. The CDR3 loop is CASSVATLAGATGELFF. The CDR3 DNA sequence: TGTGCCAGCAGCGTAGCTACACTAGCGGGCGCCACCGGGGAGCTGTTTTTT.

The genes are TRBV6-5 and TRBJ2-1; tentative D call: TRBD1 (5 bases). Trimming left V 6 bases short and J 3 bases short, with 9 bases between. The germline gives CDR1 MNHEY, CDR2 SVGAGI. This CDR3 has 13 residues. The CDR3: CASSQDSYNEQFF. In DNA, the CDR3 is TGTGCCAGCAGCCAAGACAGCTACAATGAGCAGTTCTTC.

The chain links TRBV2 to TRBJ1-3, with TRBD1 matching over 8 bases. The CDR3 is 19 amino acids. The germline V gene has CDR1 SNHLY and CDR2 FYNNEI. The V segment lost 6 bases and the J segment 0 bases; nucleotides outside the gene matches: 16. The CDR3: CASRRTGTGPFSSGNTIYF. The CDR3 nucleotides are TGTGCCAGCAGACGCACCGGGACAGGCCCTTTTTCCTCTGGAAACACCATATATTTT. Supplemented by reference TRBV2 and TRBJ1-3, the full variable domain reads EPEVTQTPSHQVTQMGQEVILRCVPISNHLYFYWYRQILGQKVEFLVSFYNNEISEKSEIFDDQFSVERPDGSNFTLKIRSTKLEDSAMYFCASRRTGTGPFSSGNTIYFGEGSWLTVV.

The chain has TRBV5-1 and TRBJ2-5; D is ambiguous. V was shortened by 0 bases and J by 5 bases, with 14 bases between the two germline ends. Germline V lookup: CDR1 SGHRS, CDR2 YFSETQ. The CDR3 length is 15 residues. DNA of the CDR3: TGCGCCAGCAGCTTGGAGGCCCCCGCGAGGGAGACCCAGTACTTC. It yields the protein CASSLEAPARETQYF. Full variable domain (outside the CDR3, taken from reference TRBV5-1 and TRBJ2-5): KAGVTQTPRYLIKTRGQQVTLSCSPISGHRSVSWYQQTPGQGLQFLFEYFSETQRNKGNFPGRFSGRQFSNSRSEMNVSTLELGDSALYLCASSLEAPARETQYFGPGTRLLVL.

V is TRBV19 and J is TRBJ2-2; 10 positions match TRBD1. The CDR3 totals 15 residues. The germline gives CDR1 LNHDA, CDR2 SQIVND (reference sequence). J was trimmed by 4 bases and V by 10 bases; bases with no gene match: 9. CDR3 protein: CATRFGTGVTGELFF. CDR3 bases: TGTGCCACTCGTTTCGGGACAGGGGTCACCGGGGAGCTGTTTTTT.

The rearrangement uses TRBV11-3 and TRBJ2-3; 7 bases map to TRBD2. The CDR3 runs 17 residues. The junction had 13 bases not matched to a gene; V was cut back by 4 bases and J by 3 bases. Germline V CDR1 and CDR2: SGHNT, YENEEA. Here the CDR3 DNA reads TGTGCCAGCAGCTACACCTGGGACGGGGGGAGAACAGATACGCAGTATTTT. Residues: CASSYTWDGGRTDTQYF. Together with reference TRBV11-3 and TRBJ2-3, the CDR3 gives the full variable domain: EAGVVQSPRYKIIEKKQPVAFWCNPISGHNTLYWYLQNLGQGPELLIRYENEEAVDDSQLPKDRFSAERLKGVDSTLKIQPAELGDSAVYLCASSYTWDGGRTDTQYFGPGTRLTVL.

This clone was counted once. The chain couples TRBV18 to TRBJ1-5, with 7 bases lining up with TRBD1. The CDR3 contains 14 residues. Germline V gives CDR1 KGHSH, CDR2 LQKENI. The V and J ends lost 3 bases and 6 bases, in that order; junction bases with no gene match: 5. CDR3: CASSPPDRAQPQHF. The CDR3 bases are TGTGCCAGCTCACCCCCCGACAGGGCTCAGCCCCAGCATTTT.

The genes are TRBV7-3 and TRBJ1-1; D ambiguous. Germline loops: CDR1 SGHTA, CDR2 FQGTGA. V was clipped by 5 bases and J by 5 bases, with 12 bases between them. The CDR3 is 13 amino acids. The CDR3 bases are TGTGCCAGCAGCCAAAGTTCTGGAACTGAAGCTTTCTTT. It specifies CASSQSSGTEAFF.

The chain employs TRBV5-4 and TRBJ2-1, with D perhaps matching TRBD2 (6 bases). The germline CDR1 and CDR2 sequences are SGHNT and YYREEE (reference sequence). This CDR3 is 16 amino acids long. V was pared by 0 bases and J by 1 base, with 11 bases between. This chain's CDR3 is CASSLAPSGSYNEQFF. The DNA of the CDR3 is TGTGCCAGCAGCTTGGCCCCCAGCGGGTCCTACAATGAGCAGTTCTTC.

To note about this clone: Germline and junction disagree at one end, which may indicate a read error. V gene TRBV13 combines with J gene TRBJ2-3; 10 nucleotides match TRBD2. Germline-derived CDR1 and CDR2 are PRHDT and FYEKMQ (reference sequence). The CDR3 sequence is 15 residues long. The CDR3 DNA sequence: TGTGCCAGCAGCATAGGACTAGCGGGCACAGATACGCAGTATTTT. Amino acid sequence: CASSIGLAGTDTQYF.

The CDR3 DNA reads as TGTGCCAGCAGTTCCCTCGAGAGGGGGAGTAACACTGAAGCTTTCTTT. Translation: CASSSLERGSNTEAFF. This rearrangement joins TRBV27 to TRBJ1-1, with D perhaps TRBD1 (6 bases). CDR1 MNHEY and CDR2 SMNVEV come from the germline V gene (reference sequence). The CDR3 spans 16 residues. Trimming left V 4 bases short and J 2 bases short, with 17 bases between.

The chain uses TRBV6-5 and TRBJ2-7; TRBD1 matches at 8 bases. Germline-derived CDR1 and CDR2 are MNHEY and SVGAGI. The CDR3 is made up of 13 amino acids. Unmatched junction bases numbered 5, after V lost 5 bases and J lost 5 bases. DNA for the CDR3: TGTGCCAGCAGTCGGCCAGGGGGCAACGAGCAGTACTTC. Protein: CASSRPGGNEQYF.

The V gene is TRBV10-3, the J gene TRBJ1-3; D is uncertain. CDR1 and CDR2 (germline): ENHRY, SYGVKD. This CDR3 comprises 17 residues. The CDR3 spells CAPTEQRLIMTGNTIYF. In DNA, the CDR3 is TGTGCTCCCACCGAACAGCGACTTATAATGACTGGAAACACCATATATTTT.

The CDR3, as DNA: TGTGCCAGCAGTTACTCGACAGGGGCCCACTATGGCTACACCTTC. Its protein is CASSYSTGAHYGYTF. The chain carries TRBV6-6 and TRBJ1-2; 8 nucleotides align to TRBD1. The CDR3 has 15 residues. Germline V gives CDR1 MNHNY, CDR2 SVGAGI (reference sequence). Trimming cost V 0 bases and J 3 bases; bases outside gene matches: 3.